This TCR beta chain was sequenced for a study of T-cell reconstitution after alpha-beta-depleted transplantation in children. Preparing the TCRbeta library involved the use of unique molecular identifiers. TCRdb used MiXCR to reprocess the PCR reads, holding one entry per CDR3 protein. The table lists 200,000 to 250,000 distinct CDR3 sequences, more than 10% of them singletons. The CDR3 is made up of 14 amino acids. Germline V gives CDR1 LGHDT, CDR2 YNNKEL (reference sequence). Trimming removed 4 bases from V and 0 bases from J, with 7 bases in between. With regard to this clonotype: A much more abundant neighbour one base away suggests this may be a read error. No conserved phenylalanine or tryptophan is present at the end of the CDR3, so a read error is the likely explanation.

The gene calls are TRBV3-1 and TRBJ2-1; TRBD1 or TRBD2 may be the D gene (5 bases each). The origin of this receptor is a human donor who donated a stem cell graft to a child with acute lymphoblastic leukemia. The sequences come from PBMCs from the stem cell graft donor, collected from the stem cell graft. The CDR3 here is CASSPGPSYNEQFL. The CDR3 DNA follows: TGTGCCAGCAGCCCGGGACCCTCCTACAATGAGCAGTTCTTG.